This T cell receptor beta chain originates from a study of blood T cell repertoires in COVID-19 (TCRdb year 2020). Broadly, across the study: Samples from collaborators originated in the United States, Italy and Spain and spanned both the acute and convalescent phases of COVID-19. The material from the prospective study consisted of cDNA or gDNA derived from T cells, B-cell-depleted T cells, or PBMCs. Samples came from the ongoing ImmuneRACE study (first 160 participants) plus 1,254 subjects from 6 global collaborators. Where HLA class I and class II types were available, the types were taken from metadata supplied by the sample provider, not from assay-based typing. Sample metadata almost always included a de-identified subject ID, COVID-19 status, age in years and sex. The repertoires were released in a freely available public database meant as a resource for research on the immune response to SARS-CoV-2. Deeply sampled blood TCRbeta repertoires from subjects exposed to, actively infected with, or recovered from COVID-19 were included in the dataset.

With regard to this clone: Its antigen has not been determined. Qualities for individual bases were not recorded, and no much larger clone is one base off.

The full study reports these points: How much clinical and demographic metadata was included differed by source and by participant, and the metadata was provided uncurated.

TCRbeta CDR3 regions were amplified from genomic DNA using the immunoSEQ Assay, a bias-controlled multiplex PCR. On the study's bioinformatics: The number of nucleated cells in each sample was estimated from the amplification of reference gene primers within the assay. To quantify the absolute abundance of each unique TCRbeta CDR3 rearrangement, sequence reads were collapsed and filtered. For each sample, productive Simpson clonality was calculated as the square root of Simpson's diversity index across productive rearrangements. TCRdb took this table from immuneACCESS and kept in-frame rearrangements with V and J called. Such tables lack part of the clones; where checked against another copy, unresolved V genes explain under half of the gap, and the rest is unexplained. V, J and clone size derive from that table, while D and trimming were established from the DNA sequence. This sample lists roughly 200,000 clones; more than 75% were detected once. The ten largest make up around 8.9% of the sample.

From a lookup of the germline V gene, CDR1 and CDR2 are MDHEN and SYDVKM. From the cysteine up to the phenylalanine, the CDR3 has a length of 18 residues. Of all the DNA, just the CDR3 is kept, 54 bases in frame from base 1. From V the trimming removes 6 bases and from J it removes 3 bases, while the gene matches leave 16 bases of the junction unaccounted for. The collaborating institutions used their own protocols to collect whole blood in K2EDTA tubes. For TCRbeta analysis, collaborators shipped samples in one of three forms: frozen whole blood, isolated PBMCs, or DNA extracted from either of those sample types.

What was sequenced was peripheral blood. The source of this sequence is a woman between 50 and 59 years old with active or convalescent COVID-19. The chain is made from TRBV28 and TRBJ2-7; the junction holds 11 bases that match TRBD2. The DNA sequence is TGTGCCAGCAGCCAGTTCCTCCGACTAGCGGGAAAGGACTACGAGCAGTACTTC. Translated, it reads CASSQFLRLAGKDYEQYF.